This is a list of T cell receptor beta chains from one sample in a study of cytomegalovirus exposure and HLA in healthy donors. Repertoires were generated with immunoSEQ multiplex PCR, while TCRdb's copy carries only in-frame clones and drops some. The repertoire holds approximately 140,000 clones, around 72% seen once, with under 15% in the top ten. Input material: PBMCs. All receptors derive from a human donor in good health. CDR3s include the opening cysteine and the closing phenylalanine or tryptophan. D genes are given only for firm matches. The listing skips clone size in some rows; elsewhere it reads once, few, many or a size class.

cdr3_aa,cdr3_nt,clone_size,v_call,j_call,d_call
CASSYGTGEANYGYTF,TGTGCCAGCAGTTACGGGACAGGGGAGGCTAACTATGGCTACACCTTC,NA,TRBV6-5,TRBJ1-2,TRBD1
CASSARLAGGPGQFF,TGTGCCAGTAGTGCCAGACTAGCGGGAGGGCCTGGGCAGTTCTTC,NA,TRBV19,TRBJ2-1,TRBD2
CASRSDRSYGYTF,TGCGCCAGCAGATCGGACAGGAGCTATGGCTACACCTTC,NA,TRBV5-1,TRBJ1-2,TRBD1
CASSSWGDEAFF,TGTGCCAGCAGCTCGTGGGGGGATGAAGCTTTCTTT,NA,TRBV5-4,TRBJ1-1,NA
CASSEVGLRAQHF,TGTGCCAGCAGTGAAGTGGGGCTAAGGGCCCAGCATTTT,once,TRBV6-1,TRBJ1-5,NA
CASSRTGEETQYF,TGCGCCAGCAGTCGGACAGGGGAAGAGACCCAGTACTTC,NA,TRBV10-1,TRBJ2-5,TRBD1
CASSLRLLAGAYNEQFF,TGTGCCAGCAGTCTGAGACTACTAGCGGGGGCGTACAATGAGCAGTTCTTC,few,TRBV27,TRBJ2-1,TRBD2
CASSILGGYNEQFF,TGTGCCAGTAGTATTTTGGGAGGGTACAATGAGCAGTTCTTC,NA,TRBV19,TRBJ2-1,TRBD2
CASSPPADYEQYF,TGTGCCAGCTCACCACCGGCGGACTACGAGCAGTACTTC,NA,TRBV18,TRBJ2-7,NA
CSVALRQGGETQYF,TGCAGCGTTGCCCTAAGACAGGGGGGAGAGACCCAGTACTTC,NA,TRBV29-1,TRBJ2-5,TRBD1
CASSSGGAGHEQYF,TGTGCCAGCAGCTCAGGGGGCGCAGGCCACGAGCAGTACTTC,NA,TRBV7-6,TRBJ2-7,TRBD1
CATRSGTGGPNEQFF,TGTGCCACGCGTTCAGGGACGGGGGGGCCGAATGAGCAGTTCTTC,NA,TRBV6-1,TRBJ2-1,TRBD2
CASSTTGAPYGYTF,TGTGCCAGTAGTACTACAGGGGCCCCCTATGGCTACACCTTC,few,TRBV19,TRBJ1-2,TRBD1
CASSPGNYGYTF,TGTGCCAGCAGCCCAGGGAACTATGGCTACACCTTC,NA,TRBV14,TRBJ1-2,NA
CAWGLGTENEKLFF,TGTGCCTGGGGCCTGGGGACAGAAAATGAAAAACTGTTTTTT,NA,TRBV30,TRBJ1-4,TRBD1
CASSTRQGVVTQYF,TGCGCCAGCAGCACAAGACAGGGGGTGGTGACCCAGTACTTC,NA,TRBV4-1,TRBJ2-5,TRBD1
CASSLDRDYGYTF,TGTGCCAGCAGCTTAGATAGAGACTATGGCTACACCTTC,NA,TRBV11-2,TRBJ1-2,NA
CASSPGLAGAANTGELFF,TGTGCCAGTAGCCCCGGACTAGCGGGGGCCGCGAACACCGGGGAGCTGTTTTTT,NA,TRBV19,TRBJ2-2,TRBD2